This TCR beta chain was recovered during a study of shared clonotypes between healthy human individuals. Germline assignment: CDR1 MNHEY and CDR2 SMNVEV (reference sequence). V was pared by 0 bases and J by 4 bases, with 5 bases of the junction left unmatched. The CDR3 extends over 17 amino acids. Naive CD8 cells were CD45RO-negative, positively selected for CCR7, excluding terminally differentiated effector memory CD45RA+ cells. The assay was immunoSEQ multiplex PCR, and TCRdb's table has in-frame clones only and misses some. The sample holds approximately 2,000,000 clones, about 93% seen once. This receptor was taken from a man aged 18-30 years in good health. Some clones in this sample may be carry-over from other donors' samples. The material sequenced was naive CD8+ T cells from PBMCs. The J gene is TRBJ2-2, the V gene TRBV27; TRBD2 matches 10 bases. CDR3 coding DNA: TGTGCCAGCAGTTTATCGGGAGCGGGAGGGATCACCGGGGAGCTGTTTTTT. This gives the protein CASSLSGAGGITGELFF.